The 30 T cell receptor beta chains presented below share a single source sample, sequenced in a study of neurological immune-mediated disorders. Each CDR3 protein is one row after TCRdb ran MiXCR on the 5' RACE reads. This table has about 62,000 distinct CDR3 sequences, more than 4% appearing once. What was sequenced was PBMCs. Receptors originate from a woman in her fifties or sixties with multiple sclerosis.

The table lists this clonotype with many counts. The V call is TRBV5-1, the J call TRBJ1-2, with D unclear. Germline lookup yields CDR1 SGHRS and CDR2 YFSETQ. The CDR3 is made up of 13 amino acids. V lost 4 bases to trimming and J lost 6 bases, with 13 bases between them. The CDR3 loop reads CASSPRWGHGYTF. CDR3 bases: TGCGCCAGCAGCCCGAGGTGGGGTCATGGCTACACCTTC.

This clonotype has a count of ten or more. The chain recombines TRBV7-2 with TRBJ2-6; D might be TRBD1 (6 bases). V lost 5 bases, J lost 0 bases, and 8 bases lay in between. The CDR3 covers 15 residues. CDR1 and CDR2 (germline): SGHTA, FQGNSA. The DNA for the CDR3 is TGTGCCAGCAGCCGGGACAACTCTGGGGCCAACGTCCTGACTTTC. This sequence encodes CASSRDNSGANVLTF.

The sample holds many counts of this clonotype. This chain uses TRBV5-1 with TRBJ1-5; 10 bases map to TRBD1. The CDR3 covers 16 residues. Germline CDR1 is SGHRS and CDR2 is YFSETQ. Trimming at V came to 0 bases and at J to 4 bases, leaving 4 bases not matched to a gene. DNA of the CDR3: TGCGCCAGCAGCTTGGCCGGGACAGGGGTTAATCAGCCCCAGCATTTT. Translated: CASSLAGTGVNQPQHF. The entire variable domain, with the rest obtained from reference TRBV5-1 and TRBJ1-5, is as follows: KAGVTQTPRYLIKTRGQQVTLSCSPISGHRSVSWYQQTPGQGLQFLFEYFSETQRNKGNFPGRFSGRQFSNSRSEMNVSTLELGDSALYLCASSLAGTGVNQPQHFGDGTRLSIL.

This clonotype was seen many times. The chain combines TRBV4-3 with TRBJ2-1; 12 nucleotides match TRBD2. The V gene's germline CDR1 is LGHNA and CDR2 YSLEER. The length of the CDR3 is 21 residues. With V trimmed by 0 bases and J by 1 base, 13 bases remained unmatched. The CDR3 nucleotides read TGCGCCAGCAGCCAAGAGTGGCTAGCGGGGGGGCCCGTACAATCCTACAATGAGCAGTTCTTC. It codes for CASSQEWLAGGPVQSYNEQFF.

This clonotype was observed at least ten times. The rearrangement joins TRBV9 to TRBJ1-2; D is undetermined. Trimming left V 4 bases short and J 6 bases short, with 13 bases between. In germline, CDR1 is SGDLS, CDR2 YYNGEE. CDR3 length equals 13 residues. The DNA of the CDR3 is TGTGCCAGCAGCTCCTCTTCCGGTAATGGCTACACCTTC. It specifies CASSSSSGNGYTF.

The chain is built from TRBV12-3 or TRBV12-4 and TRBJ2-2, with D unresolved. V was cut by 2 bases and J by 4 bases, with 8 bases left in between. The CDR3 consists of 14 residues. CDR3 sequence (DNA): TGTGCCAGCAGTTTATACTTGGGCACCGGGGAGCTGTTTTTT. Encoded protein: CASSLYLGTGELFF.

This clonotype was detected ten times or more. The chain joins TRBV10-1 to TRBJ2-2; tentatively, D is TRBD1 (6 bases). In germline, CDR1 is WNHNN, CDR2 SYGVQD (reference sequence). The CDR3 runs 14 residues. Trimming pared 4 bases from V and 6 bases from J, leaving 12 bases between. The CDR3 is CASSGTETAGELFF. CDR3 coding DNA: TGCGCCAGCAGTGGGACAGAGACAGCCGGGGAGCTGTTTTTT.

This clonotype was recorded many times. The J gene is TRBJ2-1, the V gene TRBV5-1; 13 bases fit TRBD2. Trimming took 4 bases from V and 2 from J; bases not matched to a gene: 15. CDR1 is SGHRS, CDR2 YFSETQ, per germline. The CDR3 is 20 amino acids. The CDR3 DNA is TGCGCCAGCAGCACCCCGACTAGCGGGGGGAGAGATACACCCTACAATGAGCAGTTCTTC. Protein sequence: CASSTPTSGGRDTPYNEQFF.

This clonotype was seen repeatedly, ten times or more. The CDR3 reads CASSAATIGYEQYF. The CDR3 region has the DNA TGTGCCAGCAGCGCGGCCACTATTGGCTACGAGCAGTACTTC. The chain uses TRBV4-2 and TRBJ2-7, with D hard to call. V was cut by 5 bases and J by 3 bases, with 14 bases left in between. Germline V gene sequence: CDR1 LGHNA, CDR2 YNFKEQ. The CDR3 contains 14 residues.

This rearrangement joins TRBV6-2 or TRBV6-3 to TRBJ2-7, with D maybe TRBD1 (6 bases). This CDR3 is built from 13 residues. V dropped 6 bases and J dropped 2 bases, with 11 bases sitting between them. Germline V gives CDR1 MNHEY, CDR2 SVGEGT. CDR3 nucleotides: TGTGCCAGCAGGAAGGACAGCGCCTACGAGCAGTACTTC. Its translation is CASRKDSAYEQYF.

This clonotype was recorded many times. V is TRBV5-6 and J is TRBJ1-3; unclear D gene. Trimming pared 4 bases from V and 2 bases from J, leaving 16 bases between. This CDR3 region has 16 residues. Germline V gene data show CDR1 as SGHDT and CDR2 as YYEEEE. The CDR3 spells CASSNPTHQPGNTIYF. DNA of the CDR3: TGTGCCAGCAGCAATCCCACACACCAGCCTGGAAACACCATATATTTT.

This clonotype was seen ten or more times. This chain uses TRBV15 with TRBJ2-3, with D unclear. V was pared by 1 base and J by 2 bases, with 7 bases between. CDR3 length equals 14 residues. Germline V gene lookup returns CDR1 LNHNV and CDR2 YYDKDF (reference sequence). This chain's CDR3 is CATSRVADTDTQYF. DNA for the CDR3: TGTGCCACCAGCAGAGTGGCGGACACAGATACGCAGTATTTT.

This chain uses TRBV12-3 or TRBV12-4 with TRBJ2-7; no clear D. With 3 bases removed from V and 4 bases from J, the gap between germline ends came to 7 bases. CDR3 length: 12 residues. This CDR3 reads CASSLYKYEQYF. In DNA form, the CDR3 reads TGTGCCAGCAGTTTGTACAAATACGAGCAGTACTTC.

At least ten counts were recorded for this clonotype. The rearrangement joins TRBV20-1 to TRBJ2-3; D gene unclear. Trimming stripped 0 bases from V and 4 bases from J, with 8 bases between. The germline V gene encodes CDR1 DFQATT and CDR2 SNEGSKA (reference sequence). The CDR3 contains 13 residues. The CDR3 sequence is CSAREGFADTQYF. Here the CDR3 DNA reads TGCAGTGCTAGAGAGGGATTCGCAGATACGCAGTATTTT.

There are many counts of this clonotype. The rearrangement joins TRBV6-1 to TRBJ2-5; D unclear. Germline CDR1 reads MNHNS; CDR2 reads SASEGT. V lost 8 bases, J lost 3 bases, and 13 bases lay in between. The CDR3 is 13 amino acids. The CDR3 nucleotides read TGTGCCAGCCACCGAGGTAGTGAAGAGACCCAGTACTTC. Translation gives CASHRGSEETQYF.

This clonotype was counted many times. The V gene is TRBV29-1, the J gene TRBJ2-2; D gene ambiguous. The CDR3 totals 14 residues. V was cut by 3 bases and J by 4 bases, with 12 bases left in between. CDR1 and CDR2 from the germline V gene are SQVTM and ANQGSEA. CDR3 sequence: CSVDSGFFTGELFF. The CDR3 nucleotides read TGCAGCGTTGACTCCGGTTTTTTCACCGGGGAGCTGTTTTTT.

In this sample, this clonotype turned up many times. This chain links TRBV7-2 with TRBJ1-3, with D unresolved. CDR1 SGHTA and CDR2 FQGNSA come from the germline V gene. V lost 7 bases and J lost 4, with 8 bases in between. CDR3 size: 12 residues. The CDR3 DNA sequence: TGTGCCAGCACCACTCCGGGAAACACCATATATTTT. Encoded protein: CASTTPGNTIYF.

The sample holds a few counts of this clonotype. The V gene is TRBV7-6, the J gene TRBJ1-2; 9 bases match TRBD1. This CDR3 is built from 14 residues. J lost 7 bases, V lost 4 bases, and 7 bases had no gene match. CDR1 and CDR2 (germline): SGHVS, FNYEAQ. The chain's CDR3 is CASSSDRGFSGYTF. For the CDR3, the DNA is TGTGCCAGCAGCTCAGACAGGGGGTTTTCTGGCTACACCTTC.

This clonotype was counted many times. The V gene is TRBV7-2, the J gene TRBJ2-1; D remains ambiguous. Trimming removed 2 bases from V and 9 bases from J, with 14 bases in between. CDR1 is SGHTA, CDR2 FQGNSA, per germline. The CDR3 is made up of 14 amino acids. The CDR3 sequence is CASSLYSRIGEQFF. In nucleotides, the CDR3 is TGTGCCAGCAGCTTATATTCTAGAATAGGTGAGCAGTTCTTC.

This clonotype was seen ten or more times. This rearrangement joins TRBV5-1 to TRBJ1-6; D is unclear. The CDR3 runs to 14 residues. Per the germline V gene, CDR1 is SGHRS and CDR2 is YFSETQ. V lost 5 bases, J lost 6 bases, and 12 bases lay in between. The CDR3 protein is CASRRAEINSPLHF. The CDR3 nucleotides read TGCGCCAGCAGAAGGGCAGAGATTAATTCACCCCTCCACTTT.

This clonotype was counted a few times. The chain's CDR3 is CASSLTSGGTYEQYF. In nucleotides, the CDR3 is TGTGCCAGCTCACTTACTAGCGGGGGGACTTACGAGCAGTACTTC. This chain connects TRBV18 to TRBJ2-7; 12 bases agree with TRBD2. CDR3 length: 15 residues. V shed 4 bases and J 4 bases; nucleotides not matched to a gene: 5. The germline gives CDR1 KGHSH, CDR2 LQKENI.

This clonotype has at least ten counts. The CDR3 loop is CASSEKGFESSPLHF. CDR3 bases: TGCGCCAGCAGTGAGAAAGGGTTCGAGAGTTCACCCCTCCACTTT. This chain joins TRBV10-2 and TRBJ1-6, with D unresolved. V was trimmed by 2 bases and J by 9 bases, leaving 14 bases between them. The germline gives CDR1 WSHSY, CDR2 SAAADI. CDR3 length: 15 residues.

This clonotype was recorded many times. The V call is TRBV5-1, the J call TRBJ2-5, with no clear D. V lost 6 bases and J 5 bases, leaving 14 bases between the germline ends. The CDR3 loop spans 13 amino acids. The germline gives CDR1 SGHRS, CDR2 YFSETQ. The chain's CDR3 is CASIMGPAETQYF. As DNA, the CDR3 is TGCGCCAGCATCATGGGTCCGGCGGAGACCCAGTACTTC.

This clonotype was detected many times. The gene calls are TRBV20-1 and TRBJ1-1, with no clear D. The germline V gene has CDR1 DFQATT and CDR2 SNEGSKA (reference sequence). V gave up 2 bases and J gave up 0 bases, with 7 bases separating them. This CDR3 is 13 amino acids long. In nucleotides, the CDR3 is TGCAGTGCTAGATCACACTTGAACACTGAAGCTTTCTTT. This sequence encodes CSARSHLNTEAFF.

This clonotype occurred many times. The CDR3 protein is CASSQKQGYGYTF. The CDR3 nucleotides are TGCGCCAGCAGCCAAAAACAGGGTTATGGCTACACCTTC. The chain combines TRBV4-1 with TRBJ1-2; the D gene is possibly TRBD1 (6 bases). Per the germline V gene, CDR1 is MGHRA and CDR2 is YSYEKL. Deletions cut 2 bases from V and 5 bases from J, with 9 bases between. The CDR3 totals 13 residues.

There are many counts of this clonotype. The gene calls are TRBV7-2 and TRBJ2-4, with D tentatively TRBD2 (5 bases). The V gene's germline CDR1 is SGHTA and CDR2 FQGNSA. This CDR3 contains 15 residues. The V end lost 3 bases, the J end lost 2 bases, and 11 bases lay between the germline ends. The CDR3 DNA sequence: TGTGCCAGCAGCTTCGGGGATCCGACCAAAAACATTCAGTACTTC. Protein sequence: CASSFGDPTKNIQYF.

This clonotype was seen many times. This rearrangement joins TRBV4-2 to TRBJ2-5, with 9 positions matching TRBD2. V was clipped by 1 base and J by 4 bases; unmatched bases: 4. Germline CDR1 is LGHNA and CDR2 is YNFKEQ. The CDR3 has 15 amino acids. CDR3 residues: CASSQAQRGVETQYF. CDR3 in DNA: TGTGCCAGCAGCCAAGCCCAGCGGGGGGTAGAGACCCAGTACTTC.

This clonotype appeared many times. The chain is built from TRBV5-1 and TRBJ2-1; 9 bases align to TRBD1. The germline V gene encodes CDR1 SGHRS and CDR2 YFSETQ. The CDR3 runs 13 residues. The junction had 3 bases not matched to a gene; V was cut back by 4 bases and J by 7 bases. The CDR3 sequence is CASSRQGGNEQFF. In DNA form, the CDR3 reads TGCGCCAGCAGCCGACAGGGGGGGAATGAGCAGTTCTTC.

J is TRBJ2-3 and V is TRBV20-1; D gene uncertain. CDR3 length: 14 amino acids. Trimming pared 0 bases from V and 4 bases from J, leaving 11 bases between. Germline V lookup: CDR1 DFQATT, CDR2 SNEGSKA (reference sequence). The CDR3 is CSAREPRRADTQYF. CDR3 sequence (DNA): TGCAGTGCTAGAGAGCCGCGGCGCGCAGATACGCAGTATTTT.

There are many counts of this clonotype. This chain uses TRBV5-1 with TRBJ1-2; a possible D gene is TRBD1 (6 bases). The CDR3 is 16 residues long. V lost 5 bases to trimming and J lost 0 bases, with 17 bases between them. CDR1 is SGHRS, CDR2 YFSETQ, per germline. The CDR3 sequence: CASSFTTTGANYGYTF. Written as DNA, the CDR3 is TGCGCCAGCAGTTTCACAACGACAGGCGCTAACTATGGCTACACCTTC.